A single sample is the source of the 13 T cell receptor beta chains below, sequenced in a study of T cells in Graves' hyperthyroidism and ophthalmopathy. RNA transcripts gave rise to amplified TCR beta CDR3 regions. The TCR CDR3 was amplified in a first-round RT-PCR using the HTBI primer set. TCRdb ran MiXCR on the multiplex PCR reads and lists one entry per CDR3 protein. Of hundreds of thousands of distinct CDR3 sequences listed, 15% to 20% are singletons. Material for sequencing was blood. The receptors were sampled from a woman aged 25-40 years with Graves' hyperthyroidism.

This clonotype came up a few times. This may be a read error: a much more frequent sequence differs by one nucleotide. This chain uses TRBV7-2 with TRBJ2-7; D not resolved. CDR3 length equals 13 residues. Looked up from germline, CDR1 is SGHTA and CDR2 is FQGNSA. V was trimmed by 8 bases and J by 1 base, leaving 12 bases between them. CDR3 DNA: TGTGCCAGCGGGCCTAGGTGGTCCTACGAGCAGTACTTC. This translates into CASGPRWSYEQYF.

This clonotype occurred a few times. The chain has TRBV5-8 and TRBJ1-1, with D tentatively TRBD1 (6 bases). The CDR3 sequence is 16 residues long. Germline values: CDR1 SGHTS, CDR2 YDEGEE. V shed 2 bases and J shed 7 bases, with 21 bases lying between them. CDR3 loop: CASSFSLMTGPDEAFF. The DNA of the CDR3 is TGTGCCAGCAGCTTCTCCCTGATGACAGGTCCCGATGAAGCTTTCTTT.

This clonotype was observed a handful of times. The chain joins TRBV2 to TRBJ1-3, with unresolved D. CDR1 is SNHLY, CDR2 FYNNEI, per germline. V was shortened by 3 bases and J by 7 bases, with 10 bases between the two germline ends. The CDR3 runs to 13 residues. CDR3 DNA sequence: TGTGCCAGCAGTGACAGGCTCCAGAACACCATATATTTT. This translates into CASSDRLQNTIYF.

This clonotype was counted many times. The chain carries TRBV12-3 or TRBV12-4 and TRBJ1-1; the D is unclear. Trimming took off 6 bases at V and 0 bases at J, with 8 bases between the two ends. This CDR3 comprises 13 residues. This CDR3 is CASSQAMNTEAFF. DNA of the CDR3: TGTGCCAGCAGCCAGGCGATGAACACTGAAGCTTTCTTT.

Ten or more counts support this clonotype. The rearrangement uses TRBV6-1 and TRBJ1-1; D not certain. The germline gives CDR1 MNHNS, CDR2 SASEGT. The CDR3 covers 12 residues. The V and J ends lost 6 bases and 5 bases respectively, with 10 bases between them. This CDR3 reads CASRGWRTEAFF. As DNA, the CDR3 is TGTGCCAGCAGGGGTTGGAGGACTGAAGCTTTCTTT.

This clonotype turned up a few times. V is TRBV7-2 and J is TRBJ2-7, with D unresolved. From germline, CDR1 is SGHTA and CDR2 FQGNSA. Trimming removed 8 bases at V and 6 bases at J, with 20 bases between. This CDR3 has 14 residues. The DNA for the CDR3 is TGTGCCAGCCGATTCCTAGATGATTCCCTCGAGCAGTACTTC. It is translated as CASRFLDDSLEQYF.

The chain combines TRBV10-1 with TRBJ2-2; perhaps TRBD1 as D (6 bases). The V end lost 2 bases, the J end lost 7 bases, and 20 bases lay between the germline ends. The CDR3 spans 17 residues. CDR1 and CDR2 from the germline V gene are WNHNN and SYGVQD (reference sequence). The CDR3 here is CASSEHHRVSDIGELFF. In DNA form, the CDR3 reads TGCGCCAGCAGTGAGCATCACAGGGTATCGGACATCGGGGAGCTGTTTTTT.

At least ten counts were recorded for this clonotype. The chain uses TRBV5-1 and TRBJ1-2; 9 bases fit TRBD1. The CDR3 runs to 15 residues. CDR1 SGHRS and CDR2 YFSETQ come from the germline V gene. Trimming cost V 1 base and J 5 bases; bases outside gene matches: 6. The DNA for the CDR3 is TGCGCCAGCAGCTTGCGGTGGGACAGGGAATATGGCTACACCTTC. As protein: CASSLRWDREYGYTF.

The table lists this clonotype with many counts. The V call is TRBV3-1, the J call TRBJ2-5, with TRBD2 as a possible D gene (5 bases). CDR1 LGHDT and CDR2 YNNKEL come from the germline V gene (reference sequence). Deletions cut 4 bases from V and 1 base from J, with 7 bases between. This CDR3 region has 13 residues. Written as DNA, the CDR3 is TGTGCCAGCAGCCGAGGGTTCCAAGAGACCCAGTACTTC. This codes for CASSRGFQETQYF.

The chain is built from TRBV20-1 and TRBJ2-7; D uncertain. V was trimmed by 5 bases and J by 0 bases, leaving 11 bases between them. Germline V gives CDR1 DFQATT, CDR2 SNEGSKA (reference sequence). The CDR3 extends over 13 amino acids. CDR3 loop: CSAEGRSSYEQYF. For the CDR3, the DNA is TGCAGTGCTGAAGGACGGAGCTCCTACGAGCAGTACTTC.

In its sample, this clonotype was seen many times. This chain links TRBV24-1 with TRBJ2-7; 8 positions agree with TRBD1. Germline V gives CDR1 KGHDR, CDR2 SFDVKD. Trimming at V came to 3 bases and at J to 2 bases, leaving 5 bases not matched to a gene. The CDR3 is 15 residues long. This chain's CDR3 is CATSDPRQGPYEQYF. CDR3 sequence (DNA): TGTGCCACCAGTGATCCCAGACAGGGGCCCTACGAGCAGTACTTC.

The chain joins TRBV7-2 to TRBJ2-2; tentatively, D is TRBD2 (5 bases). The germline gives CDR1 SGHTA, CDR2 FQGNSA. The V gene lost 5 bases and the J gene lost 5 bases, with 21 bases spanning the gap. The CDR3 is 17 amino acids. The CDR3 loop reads CASSLDFLGAKTGELFF. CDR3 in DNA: TGTGCCAGCAGCCTCGATTTCTTGGGAGCCAAGACCGGGGAGCTGTTTTTT. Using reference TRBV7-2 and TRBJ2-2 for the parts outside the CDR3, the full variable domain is GAGVSQSPSNKVTEKGKDVELRCDPISGHTALYWYRQSLGQGLEFLIYFQGNSAPDKSGLPSDRFSAERTGGSVSTLTIQRTQQEDSAVYLCASSLDFLGAKTGELFFGEGSRLTVL.

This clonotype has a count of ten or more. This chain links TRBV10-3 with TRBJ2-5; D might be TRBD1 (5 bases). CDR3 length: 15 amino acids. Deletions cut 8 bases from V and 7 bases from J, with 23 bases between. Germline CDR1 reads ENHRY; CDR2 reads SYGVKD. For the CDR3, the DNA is TGTGCCATCGCGCTTCTGAACAGGTCCATTGGGACCCAGTACTTC. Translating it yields CAIALLNRSIGTQYF.